The T cell receptor (beta chain) under discussion was sequenced for a study of vaccination effects on CD4 cells after COVID-19. Study findings and constraints: The study found marked clonal contraction of infection- and vaccine-induced clones late after vaccination. Predominantly, the post-vaccine spike-reactive clones of convalescents comprised new vaccine-induced clones.

Sequencing in the ViraFEST assay came after antigen-specific CD4+ T cells had been expanded with viral peptide pools, which were used to stimulate PBMC. Culture proceeded for about 11 days, and CD4+ T cells were then isolated. Infection dated between March and December 2020, before the Alpha, Beta and Delta variants reached the United States. Supplemented with around 11 IU/ml IL-2 and 10 ug/ml peptides, 2 million to 2.5 million PBMC per well were kept in culture. This clone has more than one count but fewer than ten. Its antigen is still unknown. Profiled with immunoSEQ multiplex PCR; TCRdb holds only in-frame clones, not every one. Of tens of thousands of clones in the sample, around 75% were seen once. Germline assignment: CDR1 MNHEY and CDR2 SMNVEV (reference sequence). CDR3 length: 15 residues. The V end was cut by 3 bases, the J end by 7 bases, with 13 bases between.

The TCR comes from a human donor who had a prior SARS-CoV-2 infection. This rearrangement joins TRBV27 to TRBJ1-6; unclear D gene. Sequenced material: CD4+ T cells from PBMCs cultured with a peptide pool, taken before COVID-19 vaccination. The CDR3 here is CASSFKGPNNSPLHF. The DNA of the CDR3 is TGTGCCAGCAGTTTCAAAGGGCCGAACAATTCACCCCTCCACTTT.